The 8 T cell receptor beta chains presented below share a single source sample, sequenced in a study of graft-versus-host responses after intestinal transplantation. Clones were read by immunoSEQ multiplex PCR, and TCRdb kept only the in-frame ones, dropping some. The profile covers roughly 3,700 clones, with about 94% appearing a single time and roughly 1.2% taken by the ten largest. This specimen was PBMCs, taken 11 days after intestinal transplantation. All receptors derive from a human patient who received an intestinal transplant, so some T cells may come from the graft donor.

This clone was seen once. The genes are TRBV2 and TRBJ2-7; D call uncertain. The germline CDR1 and CDR2 sequences are SNHLY and FYNNEI. The CDR3 consists of 15 residues. V was pared by 4 bases and J by 3 bases, with 16 bases between. CDR3 amino acids: CASSVNSLFHYEQYF. The CDR3 DNA is TGTGCCAGCAGTGTTAACTCACTTTTCCACTACGAGCAGTACTTC.

This clone was picked up one time. This chain connects TRBV15 to TRBJ1-2; no clear D gene. CDR3 length: 17 amino acids. V was pared by 5 bases and J by 4 bases, with 23 bases between. Looked up from germline, CDR1 is LNHNV and CDR2 is YYDKDF (reference sequence). The CDR3 here is CATSGSVRCGKTYGYTF. The CDR3 region has the DNA TGTGCCACCAGCGGATCCGTACGGTGTGGAAAGACCTATGGCTACACCTTC.

J is TRBJ1-5 and V is TRBV28; D unclear. This CDR3 region has 13 residues. Germline V lookup: CDR1 MDHEN, CDR2 SYDVKM. Trimming removed 4 bases from V and 3 bases from J, with 7 bases in between. The CDR3 loop reads CASSWADNQPQHF. Here the CDR3 DNA reads TGTGCCAGCAGTTGGGCAGACAATCAGCCCCAGCATTTT.

This chain links TRBV2 with TRBJ2-1; D perhaps matches TRBD2 (5 bases). Germline values: CDR1 SNHLY, CDR2 FYNNEI. The CDR3 extends over 16 amino acids. V lost 2 bases to trimming and J lost 7 bases, with 18 bases between them. This CDR3 reads CASSEPLRVSGNEQFF. The CDR3 bases are TGTGCCAGCAGTGAACCTCTGCGGGTATCGGGTAATGAGCAGTTCTTC.

The chain joins TRBV7-9 to TRBJ2-1; 10 nucleotides match TRBD1. The CDR3 loop spans 12 amino acids. CDR1 and CDR2 (germline): SEHNR, FQNEAQ (reference sequence). Trimming cost V 3 bases and J 14 bases; bases outside gene matches: 4. CDR3 loop: CASSFSGTGEFF. CDR3 in DNA: TGTGCCAGCAGCTTTTCGGGGACAGGGGAGTTCTTC.

V gene TRBV27 combines with J gene TRBJ2-1; weak D call: TRBD2 (6 bases). Germline CDR1 and CDR2: MNHEY and SMNVEV (reference sequence). This CDR3 is 14 amino acids long. Trimming shortened V by 2 bases and J by 3 bases, and 8 bases separated the two germline ends. CDR3 in amino acids: CASSLTGLYNEQFF. Here the CDR3 DNA reads TGTGCCAGCAGTTTAACGGGACTCTACAATGAGCAGTTCTTC.

V usage is TRBV4-1 and J usage is TRBJ1-2, with D tentatively TRBD1 (6 bases). V was pared by 1 base and J by 0 bases, with 12 bases between. In germline, CDR1 is MGHRA, CDR2 YSYEKL. This CDR3 has 16 residues. The CDR3 is CASSQVGQKANYGYTF. The DNA for the CDR3 is TGCGCCAGCAGCCAAGTTGGACAGAAGGCTAACTATGGCTACACCTTC.

The chain has TRBV9 and TRBJ2-7; the D is unclear. The length of the CDR3 is 14 residues. CDR1 and CDR2 from the germline V gene are SGDLS and YYNGEE. The germline V and J ends were trimmed by 0 bases and 2 bases, with 9 bases remaining between them. The CDR3 loop is CASSVVDSPYEQYF. CDR3 DNA sequence: TGTGCCAGCAGCGTAGTTGACTCCCCCTACGAGCAGTACTTC.